This TCR beta chain was captured in a study of blood T cell repertoires in COVID-19. Profiling relied on immunoSEQ multiplex PCR, and the TCRdb table lists in-frame clones only, not all of them. The sample has about 140,000 clones, around 83% seen once. The CDR3 runs to 15 residues. J gave up 7 bases and V 8 bases, and 17 bases lay outside the gene matches. Germline V gives CDR1 MGHDK, CDR2 SYGVNS. The gene calls are TRBV25-1 and TRBJ2-7; 7 bases are shared with TRBD1. Sequencing used peripheral blood. This TCR came from a man aged 25 to 40 with COVID-19, enrolled during active disease. The CDR3 bases are TGTGCCAGCGGTATGGGCGACAGGGAGACGGGGGAGCAGTACTTC. Protein: CASGMGDRETGEQYF.